The 11 T cell receptor beta chains listed next were all sequenced from one sample in a study of blood T cells in healthy people across ages. Primers used in a second PCR of about 6 to 11 cycles were a sample-barcoded 5' primer and a J-beta primer mix. TCRdb called the 5' RACE reads again in MiXCR, with one record for every CDR3 protein. Of fewer than 950,000 distinct CDR3 sequences detected, approximately 35% appear once; the ten largest clones hold about an eighth. The sequencing input was blood. The receptor source for this set is a man between 18 and 29 years old in good health.

This clonotype was seen just once. This rearrangement joins TRBV27 to TRBJ1-6, with D possibly being TRBD1 (5 bases). The CDR3 is made up of 13 amino acids. Germline V gene sequence: CDR1 MNHEY, CDR2 SMNVEV (reference sequence). The V gene lost 6 bases and the J gene lost 14 bases, with 17 bases spanning the gap. CDR3 DNA sequence: TGTGCCAGCAGCCGCTTGGGGGATACCGCCCTCCACTTT. Its translation: CASSRLGDTALHF.

This clonotype was seen many times. This chain links TRBV7-9 with TRBJ2-7; no firm D call. The germline V gene has CDR1 SEHNR and CDR2 FQNEAQ (reference sequence). Trimming shortened V by 5 bases and J by 6 bases, and 11 bases separated the two germline ends. There are 12 residues in the CDR3. The CDR3 DNA reads as TGTGCCAGCAGCCCACACAGCACCGAGCAGTACTTC. This encodes CASSPHSTEQYF.

The rearrangement uses TRBV27 and TRBJ2-7; D is unclear. Deletions cut 6 bases from V and 7 bases from J, with 19 bases between. This CDR3 has 14 amino acids. The germline V gene has CDR1 MNHEY and CDR2 SMNVEV (reference sequence). The DNA of the CDR3 is TGTGCCAGCAGCCCACGGCCGGACGTTAGTGAGCAGTACTTC. It encodes CASSPRPDVSEQYF.

This chain joins TRBV20-1 and TRBJ1-1, with a weak D call TRBD1 (6 bases). V was shortened by 3 bases and J by 0 bases, with 11 bases between the two germline ends. CDR1 and CDR2 from the germline V gene are DFQATT and SNEGSKA (reference sequence). The CDR3 loop spans 14 amino acids. For the CDR3, the DNA is TGCAGTGCTAGCCCGGGACACCTGAACACTGAAGCTTTCTTT. Amino acids: CSASPGHLNTEAFF.

This chain connects TRBV10-3 to TRBJ2-1; 10 bases line up with TRBD2. J was trimmed by 0 bases and V by 4 bases; bases with no gene match: 9. The CDR3 contains 18 residues. CDR1 ENHRY and CDR2 SYGVKD come from the germline V gene. Written as DNA, the CDR3 is TGTGCCATCAGTGGGTTAGCGGGGGGCACCCTCTCCTACAATGAGCAGTTCTTC. Protein sequence: CAISGLAGGTLSYNEQFF.

The chain has TRBV4-2 and TRBJ2-4, with D possibly being TRBD1 (6 bases). Gene TRBJ2-7 matches the end of the DNA better, so the J call may be wrong. Germline V gene sequence: CDR1 LGHNA, CDR2 YNFKEQ. The CDR3 runs to 15 residues. DNA for the CDR3: TGTGCCAGCAGCCAAGATTGGGACAACTCCTACGAGCAGTACTTC. Its protein is CASSQDWDNSYEQYF.

The V and J genes are TRBV20-1 and TRBJ1-3; TRBD1 is a possible D gene (5 bases). Trimming left V 3 bases short and J 2 bases short, with 11 bases between. CDR1 and CDR2 (germline): DFQATT, SNEGSKA (reference sequence). The CDR3 covers 14 residues. For the CDR3, the DNA is TGCAGTGCTAGCATTATCAGGGCTGGAAACACCATATATTTT. It translates to CSASIIRAGNTIYF.

This clonotype was found many times. V gene TRBV12-3 or TRBV12-4 combines with J gene TRBJ2-7; no clear D gene. Trimming shortened V by 3 bases and J by 5 bases, and 5 bases separated the two germline ends. This CDR3 has 11 residues. The CDR3 region has the DNA TGTGCCAGCAGTTTTAATCACGAGCAGTACTTC. Translation: CASSFNHEQYF.

This chain joins TRBV7-8 and TRBJ2-7, with TRBD1 matching over 9 bases. J gave up 7 bases and V 1 base, and 5 bases lay outside the gene matches. CDR3 length: 14 residues. Germline CDR1 SGHVS, CDR2 FQNEAQ. The CDR3 region is CASSLGPGTGEQYF. The CDR3 DNA follows: TGTGCCAGCAGCTTAGGACCAGGGACAGGGGAGCAGTACTTC.

This clonotype was seen only a few times. CDR3 DNA sequence: TGCGCCAGCAGCCAAGTCATCGGGGCTAGCACAGATACGCAGTATTTT. Protein product: CASSQVIGASTDTQYF. The rearrangement links TRBV4-1 to TRBJ2-3, with D possibly being TRBD1 or TRBD2 (5 bases each). The ends were cut back, 1 base at V and 0 bases at J, with 11 bases in the middle. The CDR3 sequence is 16 residues long. The germline gives CDR1 MGHRA, CDR2 YSYEKL.

This clonotype was counted only a few times. Just one base apart from a much larger clone, this may be a read error. This chain links TRBV25-1 with TRBJ2-3; D uncertain. The CDR3 runs to 13 residues. Trimming stripped 5 bases from V and 2 bases from J, with 8 bases between. The germline V gene has CDR1 MGHDK and CDR2 SYGVNS. The CDR3 here is CASSLAFTDTQYF. The CDR3 coding sequence is TGTGCCAGCAGTTTAGCTTTCACAGATACGCAGTATTTT.